This T cell receptor beta chain was sequenced in a study of blood T cell repertoires in COVID-19. Study as a whole: Donors in the United States, Italy and Spain gave samples during acute or convalescent COVID-19.

Authors' data handling: Amplified reference gene primers provided the basis for estimating nucleated cell counts. Assay: immunoSEQ multiplex PCR; the TCRdb copy retains only in-frame clones and omits some. Clone size and the V and J calls come from that table; the DNA yielded D and trimming. Of roughly 200,000 clones listed, roughly 88% are singletons. Trimming removed 6 bases at V and 2 bases at J, with 5 bases between. The CDR3 spans 12 residues. The germline V gene encodes CDR1 WNHNN and CDR2 SYGVQD (reference sequence). In its sample, this clone was seen a few times. V and J are TRBV10-1 and TRBJ1-5; D gene uncertain. The origin of this receptor is a woman in her 40s with COVID-19, enrolled during active disease. Sample: peripheral blood. The CDR3 spells CASSRGNQPQHF. In DNA, the CDR3 is TGCGCCAGCAGCCGGGGCAATCAGCCCCAGCATTTT.